This is a list of T cell receptor beta chains from one sample in a study of cytomegalovirus exposure and HLA in healthy donors. TCRdb's copy holds only in-frame clones and misses some; the assay was immunoSEQ multiplex PCR. This sample has about 140,000 clones, with about 76% found just once. The specimen was PBMCs. The origin of the receptors is a female donor in good health and CMV-seronegative. Each CDR3 is given with its conserved first and last residue. The D gene is left open where the match is weak. Some rows mark clone size as missing; the rest say once, few, many or name a class of expanded clone.

D gene,clone size,V gene,J gene,CDR3 protein,CDR3 DNA
TRBD1,-,TRBV6-1,TRBJ1-5,CASSAGTGSNQPQHF,TGTGCCAGCAGTGCCGGGACAGGTAGCAATCAGCCCCAGCATTTT
TRBD2,-,TRBV7-6,TRBJ2-6,CASSLSPATSALVVSGANVLTF,TGTGCCAGCAGCTTAAGCCCTGCTACTAGCGCCTTAGTGGTCTCTGGGGCCAACGTCCTGACTTTC
TRBD1,-,TRBV10-3,TRBJ2-6,CAISGQGSGANVLTF,TGTGCCATCAGCGGACAGGGCTCTGGGGCCAACGTCCTGACTTTC
-,-,TRBV14,TRBJ2-5,CASSQEWGVRETQYF,TGTGCCAGCAGCCAAGAGTGGGGAGTACGTGAGACCCAGTACTTC
TRBD1,-,TRBV5-4,TRBJ2-7,CASSYLQGTGVQYF,TGTGCCAGCAGCTATCTCCAGGGGACAGGGGTCCAGTACTTC
-,few,TRBV12-2,TRBJ2-7,CASRLGSGTNYEQYF,TGTGCAAGTCGCCTCGGTAGCGGGACAAACTACGAGCAGTACTTC
-,many,TRBV7-6,TRBJ1-5,CASSVPWGQGQPQHF,TGTGCCAGCAGCGTACCGTGGGGGCAGGGTCAGCCCCAGCATTTT
-,-,TRBV28,TRBJ1-4,CASSLYGPTGTNEKLFF,TGTGCCAGCAGTTTATACGGGCCCACAGGGACTAATGAAAAACTGTTTTTT
-,-,TRBV15,TRBJ1-2,CATSRDLGGKVGYTF,TGTGCCACCAGCAGAGATCTGGGGGGAAAGGTTGGCTACACCTTC
TRBD1,-,TRBV4-3,TRBJ1-2,CASSQRLTGVGGYPF,TGCGCCAGCAGCCAGAGACTAACAGGGGTAGGTGGCTACCCCTTC